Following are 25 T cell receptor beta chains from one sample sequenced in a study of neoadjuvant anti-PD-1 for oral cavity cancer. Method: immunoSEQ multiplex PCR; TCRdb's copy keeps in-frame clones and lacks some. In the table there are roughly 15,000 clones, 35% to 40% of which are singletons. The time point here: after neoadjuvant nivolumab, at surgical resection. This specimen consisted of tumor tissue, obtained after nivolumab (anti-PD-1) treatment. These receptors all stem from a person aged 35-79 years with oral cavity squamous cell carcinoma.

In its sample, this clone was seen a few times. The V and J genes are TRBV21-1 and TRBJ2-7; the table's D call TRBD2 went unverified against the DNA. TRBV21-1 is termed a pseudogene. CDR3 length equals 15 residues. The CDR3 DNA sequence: TGTGCCAGCAGCAACCGGGGGGGAAGCAACTACGAGCAGTACTTC. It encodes CASSNRGGSNYEQYF.

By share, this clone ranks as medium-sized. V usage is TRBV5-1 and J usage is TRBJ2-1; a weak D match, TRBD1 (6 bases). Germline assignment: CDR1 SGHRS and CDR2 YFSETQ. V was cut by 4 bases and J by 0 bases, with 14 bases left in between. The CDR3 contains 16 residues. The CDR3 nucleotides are TGCGCCAGCAGCCCCGGACAGCTAAGCTCCTACAATGAGCAGTTCTTC. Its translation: CASSPGQLSSYNEQFF.

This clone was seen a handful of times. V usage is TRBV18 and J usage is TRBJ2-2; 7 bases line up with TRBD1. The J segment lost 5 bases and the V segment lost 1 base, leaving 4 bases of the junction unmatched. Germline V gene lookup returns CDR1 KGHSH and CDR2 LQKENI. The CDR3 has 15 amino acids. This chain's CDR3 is CASSPQGATTGELFF. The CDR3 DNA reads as TGTGCCAGCTCACCACAGGGGGCTACAACCGGGGAGCTGTTTTTT.

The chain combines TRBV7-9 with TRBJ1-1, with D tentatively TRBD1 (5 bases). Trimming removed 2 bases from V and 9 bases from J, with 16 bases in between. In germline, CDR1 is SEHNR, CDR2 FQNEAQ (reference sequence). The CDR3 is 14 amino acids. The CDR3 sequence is CASSLHSRQPKAFF. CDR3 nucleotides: TGTGCCAGCAGCTTACATTCTCGACAGCCGAAAGCTTTCTTT.

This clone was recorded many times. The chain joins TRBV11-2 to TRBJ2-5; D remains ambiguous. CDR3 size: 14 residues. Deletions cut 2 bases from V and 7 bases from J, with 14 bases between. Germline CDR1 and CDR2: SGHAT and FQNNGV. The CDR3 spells CASSLTANPWTQYF. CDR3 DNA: TGTGCCAGCAGCTTAACGGCTAACCCGTGGACCCAGTACTTC.

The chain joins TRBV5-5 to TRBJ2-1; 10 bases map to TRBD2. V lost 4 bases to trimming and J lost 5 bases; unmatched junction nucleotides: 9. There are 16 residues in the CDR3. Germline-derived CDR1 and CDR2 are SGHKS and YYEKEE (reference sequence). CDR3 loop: CASSARLAGPHNEQFF. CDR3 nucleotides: TGTGCCAGCAGCGCCCGACTAGCGGGCCCACACAATGAGCAGTTCTTC.

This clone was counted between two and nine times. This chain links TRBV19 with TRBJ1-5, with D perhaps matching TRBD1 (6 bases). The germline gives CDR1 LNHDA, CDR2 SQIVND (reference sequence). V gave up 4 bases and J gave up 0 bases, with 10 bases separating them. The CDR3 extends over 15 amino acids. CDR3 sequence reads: CASSTSGVSNQPQHF. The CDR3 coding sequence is TGTGCCAGTAGTACCTCAGGGGTTAGCAATCAGCCCCAGCATTTT.

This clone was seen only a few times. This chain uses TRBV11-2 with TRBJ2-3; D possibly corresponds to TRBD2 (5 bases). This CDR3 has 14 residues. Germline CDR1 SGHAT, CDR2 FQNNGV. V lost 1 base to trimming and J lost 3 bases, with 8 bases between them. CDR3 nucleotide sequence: TGTGCCAGCAGCTTAGCGGGGTCTACAGATACGCAGTATTTT. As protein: CASSLAGSTDTQYF.

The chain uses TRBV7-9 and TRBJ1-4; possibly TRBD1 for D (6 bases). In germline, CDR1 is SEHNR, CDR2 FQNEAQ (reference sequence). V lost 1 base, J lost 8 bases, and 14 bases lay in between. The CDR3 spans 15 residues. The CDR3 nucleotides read TGTGCCAGCAGCTTAGACGGGGGCGCAAGGGAAAAACTGTTTTTT. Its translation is CASSLDGGAREKLFF.

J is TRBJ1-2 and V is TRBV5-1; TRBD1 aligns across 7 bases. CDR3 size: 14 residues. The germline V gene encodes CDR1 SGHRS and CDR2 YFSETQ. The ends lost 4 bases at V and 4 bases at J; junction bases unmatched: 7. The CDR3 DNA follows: TGCGCCAGCAGCCTTCAACAGGGGCTCTATGGCTACACCTTC. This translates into CASSLQQGLYGYTF.

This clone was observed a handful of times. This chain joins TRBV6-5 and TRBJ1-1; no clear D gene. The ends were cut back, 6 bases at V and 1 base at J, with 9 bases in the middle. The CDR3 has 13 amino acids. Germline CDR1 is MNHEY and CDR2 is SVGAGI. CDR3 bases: TGTGCCAGCAGCCAAGGATCGAACACTGAAGCTTTCTTT. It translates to CASSQGSNTEAFF.

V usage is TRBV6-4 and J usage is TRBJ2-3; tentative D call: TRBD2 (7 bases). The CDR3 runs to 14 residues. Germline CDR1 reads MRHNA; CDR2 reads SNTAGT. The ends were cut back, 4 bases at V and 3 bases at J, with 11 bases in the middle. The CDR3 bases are TGTGCCAGCAGTGTACGGGGGGCTACAGATACGCAGTATTTT. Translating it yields CASSVRGATDTQYF.

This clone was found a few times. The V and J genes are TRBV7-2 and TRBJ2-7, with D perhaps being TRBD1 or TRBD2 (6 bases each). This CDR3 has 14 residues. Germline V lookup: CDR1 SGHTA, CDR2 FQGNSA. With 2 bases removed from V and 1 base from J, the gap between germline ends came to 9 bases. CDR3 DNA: TGTGCCAGCAGCTTAAAAGGGGGGTCCTACGAGCAGTACTTC. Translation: CASSLKGGSYEQYF.

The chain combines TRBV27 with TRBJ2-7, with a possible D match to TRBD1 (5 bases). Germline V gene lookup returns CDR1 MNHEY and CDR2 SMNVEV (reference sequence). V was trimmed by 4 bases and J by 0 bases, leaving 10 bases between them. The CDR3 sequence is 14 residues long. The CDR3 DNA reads TGTGCCAGCAGTTCCAGGGTCAGCTCCTACGAGCAGTACTTC. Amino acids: CASSSRVSSYEQYF.

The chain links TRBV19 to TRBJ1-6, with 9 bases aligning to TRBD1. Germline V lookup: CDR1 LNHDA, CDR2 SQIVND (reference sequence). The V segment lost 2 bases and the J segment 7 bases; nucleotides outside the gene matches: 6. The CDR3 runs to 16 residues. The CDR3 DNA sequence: TGTGCCAGTAGTATAACCCCGGACAGGGGAAATTCACCCCTCCACTTT. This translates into CASSITPDRGNSPLHF.

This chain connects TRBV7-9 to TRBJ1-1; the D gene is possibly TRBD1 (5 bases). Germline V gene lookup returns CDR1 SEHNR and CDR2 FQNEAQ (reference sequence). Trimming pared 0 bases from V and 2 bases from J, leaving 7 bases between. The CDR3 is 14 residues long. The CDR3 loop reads CASSLAGGNTEAFF. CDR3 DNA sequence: TGTGCCAGCAGCTTAGCGGGGGGTAACACTGAAGCTTTCTTT. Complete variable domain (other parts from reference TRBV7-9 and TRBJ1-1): DTGVSQNPRHKITKRGQNVTFRCDPISEHNRLYWYRQTLGQGPEFLTYFQNEAQLEKSRLLSDRFSAERPKGSFSTLEIQRTEQGDSAMYLCASSLAGGNTEAFFGQGTRLTVV.

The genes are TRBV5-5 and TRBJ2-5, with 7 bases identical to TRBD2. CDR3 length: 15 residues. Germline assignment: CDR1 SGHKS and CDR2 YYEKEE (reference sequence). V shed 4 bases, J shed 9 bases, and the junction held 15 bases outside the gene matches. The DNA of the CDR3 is TGTGCCAGCAGCCCCACGGGGCGGGCGGGAGAAGCCCAGTACTTC. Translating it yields CASSPTGRAGEAQYF.

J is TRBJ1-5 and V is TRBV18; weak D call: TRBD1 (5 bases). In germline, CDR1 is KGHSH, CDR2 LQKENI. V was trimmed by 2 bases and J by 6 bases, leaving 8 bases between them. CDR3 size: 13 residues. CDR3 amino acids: CASSPGAGQPQHF. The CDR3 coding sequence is TGTGCCAGCTCACCAGGGGCCGGTCAGCCCCAGCATTTT.

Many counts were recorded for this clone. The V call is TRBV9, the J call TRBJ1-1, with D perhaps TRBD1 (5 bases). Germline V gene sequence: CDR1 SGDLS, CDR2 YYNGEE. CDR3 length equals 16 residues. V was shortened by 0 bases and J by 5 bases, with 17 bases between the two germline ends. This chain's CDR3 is CASSVGQGTSWTEAFF. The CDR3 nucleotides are TGTGCCAGCAGCGTAGGTCAGGGAACTAGTTGGACTGAAGCTTTCTTT.

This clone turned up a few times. CDR3 loop: CASRGGGRYEQYF. The CDR3 region has the DNA TGTGCCAGTAGAGGCGGGGGTCGCTACGAGCAGTACTTC. J is TRBJ2-7 and V is TRBV19; 7 bases agree with TRBD2. V was clipped by 6 bases and J by 3 bases; unmatched bases: 5. Per the germline V gene, CDR1 is LNHDA and CDR2 is SQIVND (reference sequence). CDR3 size: 13 residues.

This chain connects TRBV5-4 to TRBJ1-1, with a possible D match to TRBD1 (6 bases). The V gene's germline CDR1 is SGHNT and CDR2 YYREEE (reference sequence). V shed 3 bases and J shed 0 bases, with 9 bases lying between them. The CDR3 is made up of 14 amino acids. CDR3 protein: CASSSGQLNTEAFF. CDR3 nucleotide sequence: TGTGCCAGCAGCTCCGGACAGCTGAACACTGAAGCTTTCTTT. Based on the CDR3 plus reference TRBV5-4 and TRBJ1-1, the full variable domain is ETGVTQSPTHLIKTRGQQVTLRCSSQSGHNTVSWYQQALGQGPQFIFQYYREEENGRGNFPPRFSGLQFPNYSSELNVNALELDDSALYLCASSSGQLNTEAFFGQGTRLTVV.

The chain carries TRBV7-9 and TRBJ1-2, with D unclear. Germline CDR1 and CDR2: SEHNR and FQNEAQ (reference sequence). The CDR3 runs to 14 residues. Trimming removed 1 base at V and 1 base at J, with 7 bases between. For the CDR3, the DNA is TGTGCCAGCAGCTTAGGGGGTAATAACTATGGCTACACCTTC. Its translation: CASSLGGNNYGYTF.

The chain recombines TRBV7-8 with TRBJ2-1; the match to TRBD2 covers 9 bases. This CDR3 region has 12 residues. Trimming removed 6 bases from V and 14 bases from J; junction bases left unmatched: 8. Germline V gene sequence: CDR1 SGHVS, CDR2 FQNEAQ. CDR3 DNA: TGTGCCAGCAGAGGTGGAGCGGGGGGTAAGTTCTTC. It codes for CASRGGAGGKFF.

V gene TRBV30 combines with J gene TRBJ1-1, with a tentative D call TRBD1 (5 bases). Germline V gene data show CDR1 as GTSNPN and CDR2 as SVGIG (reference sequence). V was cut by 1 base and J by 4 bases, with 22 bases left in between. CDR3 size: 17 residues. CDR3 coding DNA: TGTGCCTGGAGTGCAAGAGCCTGTATGTGGACACCCACTGAAGCTTTCTTT. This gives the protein CAWSARACMWTPTEAFF. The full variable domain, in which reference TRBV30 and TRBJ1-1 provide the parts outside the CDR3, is SQTIHQWPATLVQPVGSPLSLECTVEGTSNPNLYWYRQAAGRGLQLLFYSVGIGQISSEVPQNLSASRPQDRQFILSSKKLLLSDSGFYLCAWSARACMWTPTEAFFGQGTRLTVV.

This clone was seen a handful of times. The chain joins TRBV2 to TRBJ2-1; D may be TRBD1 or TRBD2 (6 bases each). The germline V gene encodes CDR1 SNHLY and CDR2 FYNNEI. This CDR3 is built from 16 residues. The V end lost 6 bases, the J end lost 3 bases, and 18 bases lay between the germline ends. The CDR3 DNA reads TGTGCCAGCAGGGAGGGGGGAGGAAGCCGCTACAATGAGCAGTTCTTC. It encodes CASREGGGSRYNEQFF.